This T cell receptor beta chain was captured in a study of beta chain features in type 1 diabetes. Germline V gene lookup returns CDR1 ENHRY and CDR2 SYGVKD. The CDR3 is 13 residues long. V was clipped by 10 bases and J by 8 bases; unmatched bases: 7. Since all of the isolated RNA was reverse transcribed, expressed TCRB transcripts were what got sequenced. Sequencing used immunoSEQ multiplex PCR; TCRdb keeps in-frame clones, though not all of them. The sample includes about 270,000 clones, roughly an eighth of them seen just once. A few counts support this clone. Its specificity is unknown. Findings of the study overall: In every one of the four CD4+ subsets, TCRB CDR3s were moderately but significantly shorter in Type 1 diabetes patients.

The source of this sequence is a man aged 25 to 40 with type 1 diabetes. The V gene is TRBV10-3, the J gene TRBJ2-1, with 11 positions matching TRBD2. The sequenced material came from naive CD4+ T cells from blood. CDR3 amino acids: CATGTSGVDEQFF. The CDR3 nucleotides are TGTGCCACCGGGACTAGCGGAGTAGATGAGCAGTTCTTC.